Presented here are 27 T cell receptor beta chains from one specimen sequenced in a study of beta chain features in type 1 diabetes. Their recognized antigens are unknown. Every bit of the isolated RNA underwent reverse transcription, so sequencing read expressed TCRB transcripts. The method was immunoSEQ multiplex PCR; TCRdb's version includes in-frame clones alone and lacks a portion of them. Here the sample spans about 340,000 clones, approximately 12% being singletons. Broader study findings: TCRB CDR3s from Type 1 diabetes patients were moderately but significantly shorter in all four CD4+ subsets.

Sequencing input: naive CD4+ T cells from blood. These receptors were taken from a woman aged 18-30 years with type 1 diabetes.

This clone was observed a few times. The chain carries TRBV28 and TRBJ1-1; D possibly corresponds to TRBD1 (6 bases). The ends were cut back, 8 bases at V and 7 bases at J, with 8 bases in the middle. Germline V gene data show CDR1 as MDHEN and CDR2 as SYDVKM. The CDR3 runs 10 residues. The DNA for the CDR3 is TGTGCCAGCCTACAGGGTGAAGCTTTCTTT. This codes for CASLQGEAFF.

V and J are TRBV15 and TRBJ1-1, with no clear D. The germline V gene has CDR1 LNHNV and CDR2 YYDKDF (reference sequence). Deletions cut 3 bases from V and 1 base from J, with 12 bases between. CDR3 length equals 15 residues. CDR3 loop: CATSSSERGNTEAFF. The CDR3, as DNA: TGTGCCACCAGCAGTTCAGAGCGTGGGAACACTGAAGCTTTCTTT.

V is TRBV7-6 and J is TRBJ2-1, with 8 bases that match TRBD2. After removal of 8 bases from V and 8 bases from J, the junction contained 11 bases not matched to a gene. This CDR3 has 14 amino acids. Germline V gene data show CDR1 as SGHVS and CDR2 as FNYEAQ. The CDR3 region has the DNA TGTGCCAGCTCCCCGAGCGGGAGTGGCGATGAGCAGTTCTTC. This gives the protein CASSPSGSGDEQFF.

This clone was picked up a small number of times. The chain has TRBV28 and TRBJ2-1; 9 nucleotides align to TRBD2. The CDR3 is 15 amino acids. V shed 2 bases, J shed 3 bases, and the junction held 2 bases outside the gene matches. Looked up from germline, CDR1 is MDHEN and CDR2 is SYDVKM. The CDR3: CASSLTSGFYNEQFF. As DNA, the CDR3 is TGTGCCAGCAGTTTAACTAGCGGGTTCTACAATGAGCAGTTCTTC.

This chain links TRBV6-5 with TRBJ2-2, with 9 bases identical to TRBD2. V shed 6 bases and J 1 base; nucleotides not matched to a gene: 3. The CDR3 runs 15 residues. Per the germline V gene, CDR1 is MNHEY and CDR2 is SVGAGI. As DNA, the CDR3 is TGTGCCAGCAGGGGTAGCGGGAGGAACACCGGGGAGCTGTTTTTT. Protein: CASRGSGRNTGELFF.

This clone was seen a handful of times. The chain employs TRBV5-1 and TRBJ2-7, with 10 nucleotides matching TRBD2. The germline V gene has CDR1 SGHRS and CDR2 YFSETQ. Trimming removed 0 bases from V and 5 bases from J; junction bases left unmatched: 5. The CDR3 totals 15 residues. Here the CDR3 reads CASSLDSGRLDEQYV. CDR3 nucleotide sequence: TGCGCCAGCAGCTTGGATAGCGGGAGGCTCGACGAGCAGTACGTC.

This clone came up a few times. This chain joins TRBV11-2 and TRBJ2-7; 7 nucleotides align to TRBD1. Per germline, CDR1 SGHAT and CDR2 FQNNGV. V was clipped by 5 bases and J by 4 bases; unmatched bases: 5. The CDR3 length is 13 residues. CDR3 amino acids: CASSPRTGYEQYV. CDR3 in DNA: TGTGCCAGCAGCCCCAGGACAGGATACGAGCAGTACGTC.

The J gene is TRBJ2-7, the V gene TRBV6-5; the D is unclear. Germline lookup yields CDR1 MNHEY and CDR2 SVGAGI. V gave up 6 bases and J gave up 4 bases, with 7 bases separating them. This CDR3 is 11 amino acids long. Here the CDR3 DNA reads TGTGCCAGCAGGGGCCGGTACGAGCAGTACGTC. Amino acids: CASRGRYEQYV.

This clone was counted only a few times. The gene calls are TRBV5-4 and TRBJ2-3; 10 bases align to TRBD2. Germline values: CDR1 SGHNT, CDR2 YYREEE (reference sequence). The trim removed 4 bases at V and 5 bases at J, leaving 16 bases unmatched. The CDR3 spans 18 residues. The CDR3 coding sequence is TGTGCCAGCAGCAAAAGGGCCAGCGGGAGGGCCGTGGGAGATACGCAGTATTTT. Translation gives CASSKRASGRAVGDTQYF.

On this clone itself: Other DNA sequences in the same sample also yield this CDR3. The CDR3 loop is CAISDSDRGTDTQYF. In nucleotides, the CDR3 is TGTGCCATCAGTGATTCCGACAGGGGTACAGATACGCAGTATTTT. V gene TRBV10-3 combines with J gene TRBJ2-3, with TRBD1 matching 8 bases. Germline-derived CDR1 and CDR2 are ENHRY and SYGVKD. The CDR3 loop spans 15 amino acids. J gave up 3 bases and V 3 bases, and 5 bases lay outside the gene matches.

In its sample, this clone was seen a few times. DNA of the CDR3: TGCGCCAGCTATCAAGGGACTAGCGGGAGGGCCGAGCAGTTCTTC. Translated, it gives CASYQGTSGRAEQFF. This chain connects TRBV10-2 to TRBJ2-1, with 16 bases identical to TRBD2. CDR3 length: 15 amino acids. V was pared by 8 bases and J by 10 bases, with 8 bases of the junction left unmatched. CDR1 is WSHSY and CDR2 is SAAADI in the germline V gene.

The chain uses TRBV5-4 and TRBJ2-1, with D perhaps matching TRBD2 (5 bases). Germline loops: CDR1 SGHNT, CDR2 YYREEE (reference sequence). V was trimmed by 5 bases and J by 7 bases, leaving 10 bases between them. CDR3 length equals 12 residues. CDR3 protein: CASSLTGNEQFF. The CDR3 nucleotides are TGTGCCAGCAGTTTGACGGGGAATGAGCAGTTCTTC.

V is TRBV5-1 and J is TRBJ2-3; 11 bases are a match to TRBD2. V shed 0 bases, J shed 2 bases, and the junction held 2 bases outside the gene matches. The CDR3 has 16 amino acids. The germline V gene encodes CDR1 SGHRS and CDR2 YFSETQ. DNA of the CDR3: TGCGCCAGCAGCTTGGGACTAGCGGGGTACACAGATACGCAGTATTTT. This gives the protein CASSLGLAGYTDTQYF.

Only a few counts were recorded for this clone. The V call is TRBV29-1, the J call TRBJ2-1; TRBD2 matches 12 bases. Germline-derived CDR1 and CDR2 are SQVTM and ANQGSEA. The CDR3 runs 15 residues. V shed 4 bases and J 5 bases; nucleotides not matched to a gene: 6. This CDR3 is CSVGRLAGVNNEQFF. In DNA form, the CDR3 reads TGCAGCGTTGGAAGACTAGCGGGAGTAAACAATGAGCAGTTCTTC.

This clone was seen a few times. The rearrangement joins TRBV27 to TRBJ2-3, with 12 bases identical to TRBD2. V shed 6 bases, J shed 2 bases, and the junction held 6 bases outside the gene matches. This CDR3 is 16 amino acids long. Germline V gives CDR1 MNHEY, CDR2 SMNVEV (reference sequence). The CDR3 DNA follows: TGTGCCAGCAGAAGTTGGACTAGCGGGAACACAGATACGCAGTATTTT. Translated: CASRSWTSGNTDTQYF.

This clone was observed a handful of times. The chain combines TRBV11-2 with TRBJ2-3; D possibly corresponds to TRBD1 (5 bases). V lost 6 bases and J 7 bases, leaving 11 bases between the germline ends. Germline V gives CDR1 SGHAT, CDR2 FQNNGV. The CDR3 is 12 amino acids. CDR3 loop: CASRRGQNTQYF. In nucleotides, the CDR3 is TGTGCCAGCAGACGCGGACAAAATACGCAGTATTTT.

The chain joins TRBV5-1 to TRBJ1-1; 9 bases align to TRBD1. V lost 2 bases and J lost 7; bases outside the gene matches: 6. The CDR3 has 14 amino acids. In germline, CDR1 is SGHRS, CDR2 YFSETQ. The CDR3 sequence: CASSLLDRGGEAFF. The CDR3 DNA follows: TGCGCCAGCAGCTTATTGGACAGGGGAGGTGAAGCTTTCTTT.

This clone was observed a handful of times. The chain employs TRBV28 and TRBJ1-3; 10 bases match TRBD1. This CDR3 has 16 amino acids. Looked up from germline, CDR1 is MDHEN and CDR2 is SYDVKM. V shed 6 bases and J 4 bases; nucleotides not matched to a gene: 9. The CDR3 reads CASSPGTGERGNTIYF. CDR3 in DNA: TGTGCCAGCAGCCCCGGGACAGGGGAACGGGGAAACACCATATATTTT. Filled out from reference TRBV28 and TRBJ1-3, the complete variable domain reads DVKVTQSSRYLVKRTGEKVFLECVQDMDHENMFWYRQDPGLGLRLIYFSYDVKMKEKGDIPEGYSVSREKKERFSLILESASTNQTSMYLCASSPGTGERGNTIYFGEGSWLTVV.

This clone was seen a few times. The chain combines TRBV2 with TRBJ1-2; no definite D call. Trimming took 4 bases from V and 4 from J, leaving 13 bases between them. CDR1 is SNHLY, CDR2 FYNNEI, per germline. The length of the CDR3 is 14 residues. In nucleotides, the CDR3 is TGTGCCAGCAGTGCGGTGGGAGCCTTCTATGGCTACACCTTC. This translates into CASSAVGAFYGYTF.

This clone was found a few times. This chain uses TRBV27 with TRBJ2-7; a possible D gene is TRBD2 (6 bases). Between the trimmed V and J ends, which lost 5 bases and 0 bases, there was a span of 17 bases. Looked up from germline, CDR1 is MNHEY and CDR2 is SMNVEV (reference sequence). The CDR3 covers 16 residues. This chain's CDR3 is CASSPSLGRSSYEQYF. The CDR3 nucleotides are TGTGCCAGCAGTCCTTCGTTGGGGAGGAGCTCCTACGAGCAGTACTTC.

The chain has TRBV29-1 and TRBJ1-1, with TRBD1 as a possible D gene (5 bases). V lost 5 bases and J lost 0, with 13 bases in between. Germline V gene data show CDR1 as SQVTM and CDR2 as ANQGSEA. The CDR3 is 14 residues long. The CDR3 bases are TGCAGCGTTCATCGAGACAGACTGAACACTGAAGCTTTCTTT. Amino acid sequence: CSVHRDRLNTEAFF.

This clone appeared a few times. The chain recombines TRBV19 with TRBJ2-7; D is ambiguous. The CDR3 length is 13 residues. The germline gives CDR1 LNHDA, CDR2 SQIVND (reference sequence). V lost 3 bases, J lost 1 base, and 7 bases lay in between. CDR3 in amino acids: CASSIATSYEQYF. The CDR3 region has the DNA TGTGCCAGTAGTATCGCGACATCCTACGAGCAGTACTTC.

This clone showed up just a few times. The J gene is TRBJ2-4, the V gene TRBV4-1; 10 bases line up with TRBD2. V shed 1 base and J 14 bases; nucleotides not matched to a gene: 5. There are 13 residues in the CDR3. Germline V lookup: CDR1 MGHRA, CDR2 YSYEKL. As DNA, the CDR3 is TGCGCCAGCAGCCAAGGTGTAAGCGGGAGGGAGTACTTC. This encodes CASSQGVSGREYF.

The chain recombines TRBV5-1 with TRBJ2-6, with a possible D match to TRBD2 (7 bases). Trimming cost V 3 bases and J 0 bases, with 10 bases left between them. The CDR3 sequence is 16 residues long. Germline CDR1 SGHRS, CDR2 YFSETQ. The CDR3 nucleotides are TGCGCCAGCAGCTGGGGAGGGGGCTCTGGGGCCAACGTCCTGACTTTC. Its translation is CASSWGGGSGANVLTF.

This rearrangement joins TRBV11-2 to TRBJ1-5; D is ambiguous. The CDR3 is 13 residues long. Trimming removed 3 bases at V and 4 bases at J, with 7 bases between. Germline assignment: CDR1 SGHAT and CDR2 FQNNGV. CDR3 amino acids: CASSLGFNQPQHF. The CDR3 DNA sequence: TGTGCCAGCAGCTTGGGCTTTAATCAGCCCCAGCATTTT.

This CDR3 reads CSVEDVMRGRSGRAEETQYF. The CDR3 bases are TGCAGCGTTGAAGATGTGATGAGGGGCCGCAGCGGGAGGGCCGAAGAGACCCAGTACTTC. This chain connects TRBV29-1 to TRBJ2-5; 10 bases agree with TRBD2. With 0 bases clipped from V and 3 bases from J, the junction kept 19 bases outside the gene matches. CDR1 and CDR2 from the germline V gene are SQVTM and ANQGSEA. CDR3 length: 20 residues.

Here the CDR3 DNA reads TGTGCCAGTAGCCGACTAGCGGAGCAGTTCTTC. Encoded protein: CASSRLAEQFF. The chain employs TRBV19 and TRBJ2-1; 8 nucleotides match TRBD2. This CDR3 has 11 amino acids. The ends lost 6 bases at V and 10 bases at J; junction bases unmatched: 2. Germline CDR1 reads LNHDA; CDR2 reads SQIVND (reference sequence).